The 2 T cell receptor beta chains in this list originate from one sample, sequenced in a study of blood T cells in healthy people across ages. Primers used in a second PCR of about 6 to 11 cycles were a sample-barcoded 5' primer and a J-beta primer mix. TCRdb called the 5' RACE reads again in MiXCR, with one record for every CDR3 protein. The sample gives 550,000 to 750,000 distinct CDR3 sequences, roughly 20% of which show up once; roughly 3.9% is in the top ten. The sequenced material came from blood. The receptors here all came from a man between 70 and 80 years old in good health.

A few counts support this clonotype. J is TRBJ2-7 and V is TRBV5-6; D is perhaps TRBD1 (6 bases). Germline CDR1 reads SGHDT; CDR2 reads YYEEEE. V shed 0 bases and J shed 6 bases, with 10 bases lying between them. The CDR3 spans 13 residues. CDR3 DNA sequence: TGTGCCAGCAGCTTGGTTTCAGGGGCCGAGCAGTACTTC. This encodes CASSLVSGAEQYF.

The chain is built from TRBV7-9 and TRBJ2-2, with D perhaps matching TRBD2 (5 bases). Trimming cost V 5 bases and J 6 bases, with 7 bases left between them. The CDR3 length is 12 residues. The germline V gene encodes CDR1 SEHNR and CDR2 FQNEAQ (reference sequence). The CDR3 protein is CASSPLAGELFF. The DNA for the CDR3 is TGTGCCAGCAGCCCACTAGCCGGGGAGCTGTTTTTT.